These 10 T cell receptor beta chains originate from one sample sequenced in a study of T cell responses to AZD1222 COVID-19 vaccine. Clones were sequenced by immunoSEQ multiplex PCR, and TCRdb holds only the in-frame ones, with some missing. Among roughly 180,000 clones listed, roughly nine tenths were seen once. Source: peripheral blood, taken on day 0 of AZD1222 vaccination. The receptors were gathered from an adult in good health.

The chain links TRBV5-1 to TRBJ2-7; 8 bases match TRBD1. After removal of 4 bases from V and 1 base from J, the junction contained 7 bases not matched to a gene. From germline, CDR1 is SGHRS and CDR2 YFSETQ. The CDR3 extends over 15 amino acids. Here the CDR3 reads CASSIGQGRSYEQYF. The CDR3, as DNA: TGCGCCAGCAGCATAGGACAGGGAAGATCCTACGAGCAGTACTTC.

This chain uses TRBV7-8 with TRBJ2-1, with 7 bases that match TRBD2. Germline V gives CDR1 SGHVS, CDR2 FQNEAQ. J was trimmed by 0 bases and V by 5 bases; bases with no gene match: 7. The CDR3 runs to 16 residues. The DNA for the CDR3 is TGTGCCAGCAGCCCAAGCGGGGAGAACTCCTACAATGAGCAGTTCTTC. It specifies CASSPSGENSYNEQFF.

The chain recombines TRBV29-1 with TRBJ1-2, with a tentative D call TRBD1 (5 bases). Trimming took off 4 bases at V and 8 bases at J, with 17 bases between the two ends. CDR1 and CDR2 (germline): SQVTM, ANQGSEA. The CDR3 totals 13 residues. The CDR3 here is CSVVPGDPWGYTF. The CDR3 nucleotides read TGCAGCGTTGTGCCGGGGGACCCATGGGGCTACACCTTC.

The chain couples TRBV7-8 to TRBJ2-4, with 7 positions matching TRBD1. The CDR3 extends over 16 amino acids. Losses at the gene ends were 5 bases for V and 0 bases for J; bases not matched to a gene: 7. Germline assignment: CDR1 SGHVS and CDR2 FQNEAQ. The CDR3 reads CASSAIYRGAKNIQYF. The CDR3 DNA follows: TGTGCCAGCAGCGCGATCTACAGGGGAGCCAAAAACATTCAGTACTTC. Variable domain in full (rest from reference TRBV7-8 and TRBJ2-4): GAGVSQSPRYKVAKRGQDVALRCDPISGHVSLFWYQQALGQGPEFLTYFQNEAQLDKSGLPSDRFFAERPEGSVSTLKIQRTQQEDSAVYLCASSAIYRGAKNIQYFGAGTRLSVL.

The CDR3 here is CASSLLTSGGAGNEQFF. The CDR3 DNA follows: TGTGCCAGCAGTTTATTGACTAGCGGGGGGGCCGGCAATGAGCAGTTCTTC. The chain is built from TRBV27 and TRBJ2-1; 14 positions agree with TRBD2. The CDR3 extends over 17 amino acids. V dropped 1 base and J dropped 6; count of bases not matched to a gene: 5. Germline V gene data show CDR1 as MNHEY and CDR2 as SMNVEV (reference sequence).

The rearrangement links TRBV28 to TRBJ1-2, with D maybe TRBD1 (5 bases). V dropped 2 bases and J dropped 7 bases, with 11 bases sitting between them. The CDR3 sequence is 13 residues long. Germline V gene data show CDR1 as MDHEN and CDR2 as SYDVKM. The DNA of the CDR3 is TGTGCCAGCAGTTTAGGGACCCGAGGTGGCTACACCTTC. This encodes CASSLGTRGGYTF.

V gene TRBV6-5 combines with J gene TRBJ2-1; the D is unclear. Trimming took off 7 bases at V and 6 bases at J, with 13 bases between the two ends. Germline V gene sequence: CDR1 MNHEY, CDR2 SVGAGI. The CDR3 is made up of 13 amino acids. The CDR3 sequence: CASTELYRNEQFF. The CDR3 DNA follows: TGTGCCAGCACCGAGCTATATCGCAATGAGCAGTTCTTC.

The rearrangement joins TRBV6-5 to TRBJ2-1, with 9 nucleotides matching TRBD1. V dropped 2 bases and J dropped 11; count of bases not matched to a gene: 4. Germline V gene lookup returns CDR1 MNHEY and CDR2 SVGAGI. This CDR3 comprises 13 residues. CDR3 bases: TGTGCCAGCAGTTACGCGGGACAGGGTAAGCAGTTCTTC. Its protein is CASSYAGQGKQFF.

The chain uses TRBV9 and TRBJ1-3, with 7 bases that match TRBD1. The germline gives CDR1 SGDLS, CDR2 YYNGEE. This CDR3 spans 15 amino acids. Trimming removed 0 bases from V and 3 bases from J; junction bases left unmatched: 3. The chain's CDR3 is CASSVEGGDGNTIYF. In DNA, the CDR3 is TGTGCCAGCAGCGTAGAAGGGGGCGATGGAAACACCATATATTTT. The variable domain in full, completed from reference TRBV9 and TRBJ1-3, reads DSGVTQTPKHLITATGQRVTLRCSPRSGDLSVYWYQQSLDQGLQFLIQYYNGEERAKGNILERFSAQQFPDLHSELNLSSLELGDSALYFCASSVEGGDGNTIYFGEGSWLTVV.

This clone came up many times. J is TRBJ2-7 and V is TRBV6-1, with 7 bases lining up with TRBD1. Looked up from germline, CDR1 is MNHNS and CDR2 is SASEGT. Unmatched junction bases numbered 0, after V lost 1 base and J lost 3 bases. CDR3 length equals 13 residues. The CDR3 sequence is CASSEGDSYEQYF. The CDR3 nucleotides read TGTGCCAGCAGTGAAGGGGACAGCTACGAGCAGTACTTC.